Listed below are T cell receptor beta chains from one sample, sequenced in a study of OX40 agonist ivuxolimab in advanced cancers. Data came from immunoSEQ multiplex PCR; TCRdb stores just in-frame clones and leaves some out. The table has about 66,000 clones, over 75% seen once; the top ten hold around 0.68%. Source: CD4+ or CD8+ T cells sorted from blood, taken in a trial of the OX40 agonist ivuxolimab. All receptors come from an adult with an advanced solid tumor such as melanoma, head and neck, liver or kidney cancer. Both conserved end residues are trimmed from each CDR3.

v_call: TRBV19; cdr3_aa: ASSRDGYYGYT
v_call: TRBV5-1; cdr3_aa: ASSLYGVSTDTQY
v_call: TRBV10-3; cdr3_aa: AISGGNYGYT
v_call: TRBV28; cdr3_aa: ASSYGQTQGGYT
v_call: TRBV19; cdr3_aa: ASEGFAGKAYEQY
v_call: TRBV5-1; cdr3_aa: ASSWGDRVGQPQH
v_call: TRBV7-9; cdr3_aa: ASFRDTEAF
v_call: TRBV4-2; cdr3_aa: ASSQPGTAEETQY
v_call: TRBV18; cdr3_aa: ASSPISGNYGYT
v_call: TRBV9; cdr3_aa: ASSVRANGNTIY
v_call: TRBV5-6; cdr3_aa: ASSLNQAAGHGYT
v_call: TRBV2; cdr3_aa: ASSGQLWGNQPQH
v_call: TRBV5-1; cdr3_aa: ASSWTGVTNEKLF
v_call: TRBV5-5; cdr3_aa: ASSLNENIQY
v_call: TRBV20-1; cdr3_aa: SASILYEQY
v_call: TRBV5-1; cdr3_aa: ASSKQGPYNEQF
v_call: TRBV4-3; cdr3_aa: ASSQKRGVAGGSGSPLH
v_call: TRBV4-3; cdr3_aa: ASSLDTGLGSGANVLT
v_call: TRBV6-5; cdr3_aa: ASSLQGVGNYGYT
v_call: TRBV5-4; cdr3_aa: ASSLEPTSGYEQY
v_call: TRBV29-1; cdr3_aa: SAPAGARKNIQY
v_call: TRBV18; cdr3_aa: ASSRDRSGNTIY
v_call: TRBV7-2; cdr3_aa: ASSSQGLGSGNTIY
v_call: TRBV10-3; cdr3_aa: AIKQGSTDTQY
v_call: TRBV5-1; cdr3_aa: ASSVQGGGTDTQY
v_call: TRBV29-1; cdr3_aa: SVEDWRERGAT
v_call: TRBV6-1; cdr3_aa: ASRLDGGGGYT
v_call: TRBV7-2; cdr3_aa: ASSLGVGQNTEAF
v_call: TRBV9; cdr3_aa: ASSVVLNYGYT
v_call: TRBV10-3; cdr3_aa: AISEGVNTEAF
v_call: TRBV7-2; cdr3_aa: ASSLYADTQY
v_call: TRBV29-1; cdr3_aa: SVMTQVPYTEAF
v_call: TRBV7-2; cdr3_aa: ASSLPHWPVSTGELF
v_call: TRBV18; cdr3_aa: ASSVRDNQPQH
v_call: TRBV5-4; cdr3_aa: ASSLDYNSPLH
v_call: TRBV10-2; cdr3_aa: ASREWASNQPQH
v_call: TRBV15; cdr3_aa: ATSRDRPYEQY
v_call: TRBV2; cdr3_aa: ASSEYRGTYQPQH
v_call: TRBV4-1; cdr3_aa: ASSQDSRTGELF
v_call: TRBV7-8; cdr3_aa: ASSPSHGNYGYT
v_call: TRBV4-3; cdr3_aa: ASSQDWGGVRTDTQY
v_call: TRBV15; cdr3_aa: ATSRLAGGPRGTDTQY
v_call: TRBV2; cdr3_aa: ASRWTLGQGDNYGYT
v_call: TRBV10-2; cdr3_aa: ASYRGRGKGHEQY
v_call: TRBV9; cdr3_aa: ASSPVGQLGNTIY
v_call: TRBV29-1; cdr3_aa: SVPRAGRGTDTQY
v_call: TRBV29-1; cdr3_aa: SVEDPFLGGYGYT
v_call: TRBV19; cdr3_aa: ASSISGDNEQY
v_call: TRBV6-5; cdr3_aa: AHGFATNEKLF
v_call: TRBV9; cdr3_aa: ASSVTSGGLDEQF
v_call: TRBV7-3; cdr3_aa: ASSPRGPGETQY
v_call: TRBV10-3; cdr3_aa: AISLDPVSSEAF
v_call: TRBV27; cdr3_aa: ASRTGPYSPLH
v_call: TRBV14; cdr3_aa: ASSRGQGITGELF
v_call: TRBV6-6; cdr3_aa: ASSYSRGGEKLF